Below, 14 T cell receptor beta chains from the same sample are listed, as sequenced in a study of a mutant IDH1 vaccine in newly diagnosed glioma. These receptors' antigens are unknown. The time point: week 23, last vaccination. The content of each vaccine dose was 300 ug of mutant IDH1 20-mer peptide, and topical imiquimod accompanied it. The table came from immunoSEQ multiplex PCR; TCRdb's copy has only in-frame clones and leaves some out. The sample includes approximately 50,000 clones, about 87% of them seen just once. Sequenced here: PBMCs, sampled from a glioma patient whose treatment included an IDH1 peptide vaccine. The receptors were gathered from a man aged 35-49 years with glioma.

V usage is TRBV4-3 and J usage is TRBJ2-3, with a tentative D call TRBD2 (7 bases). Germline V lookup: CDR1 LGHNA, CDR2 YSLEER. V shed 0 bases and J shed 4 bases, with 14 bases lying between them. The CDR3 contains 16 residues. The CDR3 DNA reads TGCGCCAGCAGCCAAGATTCGCGGGGGCTGGCAGATACGCAGTATTTT. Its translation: CASSQDSRGLADTQYF.

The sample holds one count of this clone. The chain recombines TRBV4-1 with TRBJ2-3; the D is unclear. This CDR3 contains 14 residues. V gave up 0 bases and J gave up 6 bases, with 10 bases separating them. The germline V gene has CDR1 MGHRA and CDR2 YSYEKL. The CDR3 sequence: CASSQEGSIDTQYF. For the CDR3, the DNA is TGCGCCAGCAGCCAAGAAGGCAGCATCGATACGCAGTATTTT.

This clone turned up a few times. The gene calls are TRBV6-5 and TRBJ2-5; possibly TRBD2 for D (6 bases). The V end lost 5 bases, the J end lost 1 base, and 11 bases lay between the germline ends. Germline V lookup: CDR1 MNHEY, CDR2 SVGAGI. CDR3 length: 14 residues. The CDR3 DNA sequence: TGTGCCAGCAGTAAGGGGACTTCCCAAGAGACCCAGTACTTC. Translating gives CASSKGTSQETQYF.

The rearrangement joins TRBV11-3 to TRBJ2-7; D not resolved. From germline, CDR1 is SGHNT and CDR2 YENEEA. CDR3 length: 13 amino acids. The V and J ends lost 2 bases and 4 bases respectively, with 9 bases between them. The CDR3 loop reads CASSLLVGYEQYF. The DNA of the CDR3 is TGTGCCAGCAGCTTACTAGTTGGATACGAGCAGTACTTC. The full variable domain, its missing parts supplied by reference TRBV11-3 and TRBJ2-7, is EAGVVQSPRYKIIEKKQPVAFWCNPISGHNTLYWYLQNLGQGPELLIRYENEEAVDDSQLPKDRFSAERLKGVDSTLKIQPAELGDSAVYLCASSLLVGYEQYFGPGTRLTVT.

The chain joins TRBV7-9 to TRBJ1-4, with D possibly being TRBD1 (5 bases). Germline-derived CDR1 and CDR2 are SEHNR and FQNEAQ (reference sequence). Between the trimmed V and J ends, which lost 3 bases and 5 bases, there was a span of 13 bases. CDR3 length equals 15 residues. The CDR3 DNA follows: TGTGCCAGCAGCTTGGGGGGGGTAGCCAATGAAAAACTGTTTTTT. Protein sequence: CASSLGGVANEKLFF.

DNA for the CDR3: TGTGCCAGCAGGAAGGTATACCGGGACACCACTGAAGCTTTCTTT. It codes for CASRKVYRDTTEAFF. The genes are TRBV5-4 and TRBJ1-1, with D maybe TRBD1 (6 bases). Per the germline V gene, CDR1 is SGHNT and CDR2 is YYREEE (reference sequence). V lost 5 bases to trimming and J lost 4 bases, with 18 bases between them. The CDR3 length is 15 residues.

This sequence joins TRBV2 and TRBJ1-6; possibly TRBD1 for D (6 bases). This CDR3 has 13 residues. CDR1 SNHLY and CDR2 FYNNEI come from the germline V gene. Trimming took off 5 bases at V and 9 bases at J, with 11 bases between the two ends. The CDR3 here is CASSPGVGSPLHF. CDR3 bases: TGTGCCAGCAGTCCAGGGGTGGGTTCACCCCTCCACTTT.

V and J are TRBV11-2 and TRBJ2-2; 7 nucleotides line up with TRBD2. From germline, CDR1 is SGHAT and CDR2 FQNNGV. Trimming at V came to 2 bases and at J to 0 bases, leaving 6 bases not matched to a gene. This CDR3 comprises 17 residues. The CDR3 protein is CASSLPRERANTGELFF. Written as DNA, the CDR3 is TGTGCCAGCAGCTTACCGCGGGAGCGGGCGAACACCGGGGAGCTGTTTTTT.

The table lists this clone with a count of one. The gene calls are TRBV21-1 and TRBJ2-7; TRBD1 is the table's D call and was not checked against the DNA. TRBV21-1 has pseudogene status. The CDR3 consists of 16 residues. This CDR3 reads CASNRPSQGQPYEQYF. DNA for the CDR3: TGTGCCAGCAACAGGCCCAGTCAGGGACAGCCCTACGAGCAGTACTTC.

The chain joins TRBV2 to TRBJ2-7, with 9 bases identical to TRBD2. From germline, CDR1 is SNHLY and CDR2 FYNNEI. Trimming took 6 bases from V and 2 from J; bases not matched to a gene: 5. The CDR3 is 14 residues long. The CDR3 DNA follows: TGTGCCAGCAGCCCGACTAGCGGTACCTACGAGCAGTACTTC. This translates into CASSPTSGTYEQYF. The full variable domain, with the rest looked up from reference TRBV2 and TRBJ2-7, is EPEVTQTPSHQVTQMGQEVILRCVPISNHLYFYWYRQILGQKVEFLVSFYNNEISEKSEIFDDQFSVERPDGSNFTLKIRSTKLEDSAMYFCASSPTSGTYEQYFGPGTRLTVT.

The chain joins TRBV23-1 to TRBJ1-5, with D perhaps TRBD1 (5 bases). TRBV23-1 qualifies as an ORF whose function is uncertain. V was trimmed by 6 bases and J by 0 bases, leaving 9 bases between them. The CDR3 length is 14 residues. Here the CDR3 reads CASSRDLSNQPQHF. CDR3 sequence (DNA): TGCGCCAGCAGCAGGGATCTTAGCAATCAGCCCCAGCATTTT.

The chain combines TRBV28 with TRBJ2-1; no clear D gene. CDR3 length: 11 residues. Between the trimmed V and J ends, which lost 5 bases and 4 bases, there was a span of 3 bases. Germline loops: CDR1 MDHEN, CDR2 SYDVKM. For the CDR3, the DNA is TGTGCCAGCAGTCGTTACAATGAGCAGTTCTTC. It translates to CASSRYNEQFF.

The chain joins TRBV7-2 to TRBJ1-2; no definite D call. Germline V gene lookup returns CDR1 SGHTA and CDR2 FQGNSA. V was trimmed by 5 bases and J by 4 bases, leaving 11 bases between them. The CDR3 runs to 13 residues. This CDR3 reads CASSERAGYGYTF. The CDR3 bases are TGTGCCAGCAGCGAACGGGCTGGCTATGGCTACACCTTC.

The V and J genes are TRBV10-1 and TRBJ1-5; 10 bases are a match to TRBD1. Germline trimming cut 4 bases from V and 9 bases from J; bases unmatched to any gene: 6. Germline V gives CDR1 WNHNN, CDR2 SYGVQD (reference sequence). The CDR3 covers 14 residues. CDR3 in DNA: TGCGCCAGCAGTGTCTCGGGACAGGGGAGGCCCCAGCATTTT. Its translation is CASSVSGQGRPQHF.